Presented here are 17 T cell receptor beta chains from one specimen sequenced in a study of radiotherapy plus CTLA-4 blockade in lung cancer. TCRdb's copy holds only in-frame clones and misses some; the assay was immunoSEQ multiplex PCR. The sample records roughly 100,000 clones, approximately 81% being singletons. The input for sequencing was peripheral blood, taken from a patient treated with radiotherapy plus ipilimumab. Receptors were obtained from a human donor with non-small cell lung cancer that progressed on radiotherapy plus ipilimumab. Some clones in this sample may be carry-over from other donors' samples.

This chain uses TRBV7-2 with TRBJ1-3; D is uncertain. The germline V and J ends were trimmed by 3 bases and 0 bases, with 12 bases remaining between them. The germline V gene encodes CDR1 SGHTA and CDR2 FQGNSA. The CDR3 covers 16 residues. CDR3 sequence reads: CASSLNRYASGNTIYF. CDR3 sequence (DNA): TGTGCCAGCAGCTTGAACAGATACGCCTCTGGAAACACCATATATTTT.

CDR3: CASSLKAGVMDYTQYF. CDR3 coding DNA: TGTGCCAGCAGCTTAAAAGCGGGGGTAATGGACTATACGCAGTATTTT. V usage is TRBV5-4 and J usage is TRBJ2-3; 8 positions match TRBD2. This CDR3 contains 16 residues. Germline V gene data show CDR1 as SGHNT and CDR2 as YYREEE (reference sequence). The V gene end was trimmed by 2 bases and the J gene end by 7 bases; junction bases not matched to a gene: 12.

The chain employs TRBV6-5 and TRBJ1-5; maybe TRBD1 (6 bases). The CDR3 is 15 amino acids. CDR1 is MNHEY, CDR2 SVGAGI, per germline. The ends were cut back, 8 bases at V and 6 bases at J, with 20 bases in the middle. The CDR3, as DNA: TGTGCCAGCGGGCCCAACGGGGGGGCAGTTCAGCCCCAGCATTTT. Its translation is CASGPNGGAVQPQHF.

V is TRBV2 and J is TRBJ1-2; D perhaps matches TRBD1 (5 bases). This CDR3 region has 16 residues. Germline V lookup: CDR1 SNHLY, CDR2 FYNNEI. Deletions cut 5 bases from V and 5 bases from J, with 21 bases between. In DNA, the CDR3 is TGTGCCAGCAGTAAACTAGGGAGCCCGGAGGGGTATGGCTACACCTTC. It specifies CASSKLGSPEGYGYTF.

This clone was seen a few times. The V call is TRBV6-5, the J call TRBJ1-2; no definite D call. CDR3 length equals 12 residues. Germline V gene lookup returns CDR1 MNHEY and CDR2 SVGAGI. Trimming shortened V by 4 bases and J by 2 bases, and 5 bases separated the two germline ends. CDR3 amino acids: CASSLDNYGYTF. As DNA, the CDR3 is TGTGCCAGCAGTTTAGACAACTATGGCTACACCTTC.

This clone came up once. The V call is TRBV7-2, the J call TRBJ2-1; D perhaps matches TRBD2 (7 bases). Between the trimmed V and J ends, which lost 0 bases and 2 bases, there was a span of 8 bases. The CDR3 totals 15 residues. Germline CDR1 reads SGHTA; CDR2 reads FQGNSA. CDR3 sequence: CASSLAGGPYNEQFF. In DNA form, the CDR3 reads TGTGCCAGCAGCTTAGCGGGGGGGCCCTACAATGAGCAGTTCTTC.

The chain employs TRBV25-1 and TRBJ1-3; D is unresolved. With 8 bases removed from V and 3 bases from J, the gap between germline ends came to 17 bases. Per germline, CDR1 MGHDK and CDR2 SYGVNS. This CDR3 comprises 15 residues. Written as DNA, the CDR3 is TGTGCCAGCTCAGCATCTTGGGGATATGGAAACACCATATATTTT. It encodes CASSASWGYGNTIYF.

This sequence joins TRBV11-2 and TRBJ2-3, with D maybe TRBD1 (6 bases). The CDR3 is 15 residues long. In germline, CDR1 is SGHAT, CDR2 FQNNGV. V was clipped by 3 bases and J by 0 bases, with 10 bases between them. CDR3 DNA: TGTGCCAGCAGCTTCGGGACACCCAGCACAGATACGCAGTATTTT. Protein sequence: CASSFGTPSTDTQYF.

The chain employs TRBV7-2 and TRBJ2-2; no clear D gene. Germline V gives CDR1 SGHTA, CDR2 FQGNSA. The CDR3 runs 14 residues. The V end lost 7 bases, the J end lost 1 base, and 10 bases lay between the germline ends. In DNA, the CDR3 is TGTGCCAGCACCCTATGGATGAACACCGGGGAGCTGTTTTTT. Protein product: CASTLWMNTGELFF.

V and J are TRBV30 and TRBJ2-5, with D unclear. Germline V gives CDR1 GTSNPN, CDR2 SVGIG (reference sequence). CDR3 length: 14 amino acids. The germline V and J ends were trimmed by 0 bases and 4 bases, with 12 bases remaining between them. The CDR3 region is CAWSVGQSVETQYF. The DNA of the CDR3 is TGTGCCTGGAGTGTAGGGCAGTCGGTAGAGACCCAGTACTTC.

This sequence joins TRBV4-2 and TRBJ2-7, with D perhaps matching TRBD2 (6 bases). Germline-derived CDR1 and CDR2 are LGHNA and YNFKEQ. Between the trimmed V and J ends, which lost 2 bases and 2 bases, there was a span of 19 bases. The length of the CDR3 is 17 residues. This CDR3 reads CASSQSPGRGSPYEQYF. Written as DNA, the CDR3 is TGTGCCAGCAGCCAATCCCCGGGACGGGGGAGCCCCTACGAGCAGTACTTC.

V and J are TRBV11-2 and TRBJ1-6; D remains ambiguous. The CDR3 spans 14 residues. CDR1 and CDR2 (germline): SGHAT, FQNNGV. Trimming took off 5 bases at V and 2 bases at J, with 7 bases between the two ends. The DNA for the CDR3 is TGTGCCAGCAGCACAAGCCCCTATAATTCACCCCTCCACTTT. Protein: CASSTSPYNSPLHF.

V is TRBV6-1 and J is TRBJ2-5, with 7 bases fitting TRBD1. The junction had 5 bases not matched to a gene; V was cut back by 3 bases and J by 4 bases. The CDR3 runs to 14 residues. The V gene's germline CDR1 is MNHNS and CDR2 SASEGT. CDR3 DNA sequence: TGTGCCAGCAGTGAGTCAGGGGGAAGAGAGACCCAGTACTTC. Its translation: CASSESGGRETQYF.

CDR3 nucleotide sequence: TGTGCCAGCAGTGAATATGAGAGTTCCGGGGTACAGGATGAGCAGTTCTTC. Translating gives CASSEYESSGVQDEQFF. The chain has TRBV2 and TRBJ2-1; the D call may be TRBD1 or TRBD2 (5 bases each). Per the germline V gene, CDR1 is SNHLY and CDR2 is FYNNEI. The CDR3 spans 17 residues. V gave up 2 bases and J gave up 8 bases, with 22 bases separating them.

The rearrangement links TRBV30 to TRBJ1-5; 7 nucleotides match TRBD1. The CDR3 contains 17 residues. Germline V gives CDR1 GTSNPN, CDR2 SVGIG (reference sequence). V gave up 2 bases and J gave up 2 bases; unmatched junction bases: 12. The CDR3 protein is CAWSPLDRTGGNQPQHF. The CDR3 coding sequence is TGTGCCTGGAGTCCCCTGGACAGGACCGGTGGCAATCAGCCCCAGCATTTT.

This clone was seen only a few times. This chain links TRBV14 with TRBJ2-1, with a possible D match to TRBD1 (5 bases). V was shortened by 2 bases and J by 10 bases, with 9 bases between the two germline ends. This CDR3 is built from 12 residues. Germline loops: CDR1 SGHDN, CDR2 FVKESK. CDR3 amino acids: CASSQQGYEQFF. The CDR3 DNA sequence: TGTGCCAGCAGCCAACAGGGATACGAGCAGTTCTTC. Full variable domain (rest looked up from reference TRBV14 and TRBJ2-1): EAGVTQFPSHSVIEKGQTVTLRCDPISGHDNLYWYRRVMGKEIKFLLHFVKESKQDESGMPNNRFLAERTGGTYSTLKVQPAELEDSGVYFCASSQQGYEQFFGPGTRLTVL.

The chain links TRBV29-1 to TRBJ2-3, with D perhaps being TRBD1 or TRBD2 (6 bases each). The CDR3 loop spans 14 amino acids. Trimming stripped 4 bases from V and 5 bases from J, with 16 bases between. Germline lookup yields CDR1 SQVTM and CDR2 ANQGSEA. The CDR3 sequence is CSVGQGTVGDTQYF. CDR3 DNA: TGCAGCGTTGGGCAGGGGACTGTTGGAGATACGCAGTATTTT.